Below, one T cell receptor beta chain is given with its context. Authors' processing steps: Amplification of reference gene primers provided the estimated nucleated cell counts. This table comes from immunoSEQ multiplex PCR, and its TCRdb copy is limited to in-frame clones, with some not included. Clonal size and the V and J genes are those of that table, whereas D and trimming came from the DNA. This repertoire shows 68,000 or so clones, 89% found once; its top ten account for roughly 7.6%. This entry comes from a study of blood T cell repertoires in COVID-19. Across the whole study: Both acute and convalescent COVID-19 samples were obtained from the United States, Italy and Spain. Sources were T cells, B-cell-depleted T cells, or PBMCs; the material itself was cDNA or gDNA.

This sequence originates from a man aged 50 to 60 with active COVID-19. Specimen: peripheral blood.

The chain's CDR3 is CASVLGPGNTEAFF. The CDR3 coding sequence is TGCGCCAGCGTTTTGGGTCCAGGGAACACTGAAGCTTTCTTT. This chain uses TRBV5-1 with TRBJ1-1, with D unresolved. V lost 7 bases and J lost 1, with 14 bases in between. In germline, CDR1 is SGHRS, CDR2 YFSETQ. CDR3 length equals 14 residues.